This T cell receptor beta chain came from a study of blood T cell repertoires in COVID-19. Study information: Acute-phase and convalescent COVID-19 samples originated in the United States, Italy and Spain. PBMCs, B-cell-depleted T cells, or T cells provided the cDNA or gDNA that made up the material.

Per the original methods: Reference gene primers were amplified, and this amplification served to estimate nucleated cell counts. Sequencing was performed with immunoSEQ multiplex PCR; in TCRdb, only in-frame clones are kept and a portion is missing. The V and J calls and the clone size are those of that table, but D and trimming were determined from the DNA. The data show more than 250,000 clones, about 86% seen once. Germline V gives CDR1 KGHDR, CDR2 SFDVKD. The CDR3 has 14 amino acids. V gave up 3 bases and J gave up 4 bases; unmatched junction bases: 0. This sequence was found in a man younger than 30 with active or convalescent COVID-19. The specimen sequenced was peripheral blood. This chain uses TRBV24-1 with TRBJ2-3; TRBD1 aligns across 10 bases. This CDR3 is CATSDDRGPDTQYF. The CDR3 DNA reads TGTGCCACCAGTGATGACAGGGGGCCAGATACGCAGTATTTT.